Presented here are 16 T cell receptor beta chains from one specimen sequenced in a study of T cells in Graves' hyperthyroidism and ophthalmopathy. Amplified TCR beta CDR3 regions came from RNA transcripts. The HTBI primer set was used in a first-round RT-PCR of the TCR CDR3. TCRdb re-derived calls from the multiplex PCR reads in MiXCR, one entry per CDR3 protein. The table has hundreds of thousands of distinct CDR3 sequences, 40% to 55% seen once. Sequencing used peripheral blood or thyroid tissue (not recorded which). The receptors here all came from an adult man with Graves' disease, either hyperthyroidism or ophthalmopathy (not recorded which).

This clonotype was detected many times. The chain recombines TRBV14 with TRBJ2-7; a possible D gene is TRBD2 (6 bases). Trimming left V 4 bases short and J 1 base short, with 11 bases between. CDR1 and CDR2 from the germline V gene are SGHDN and FVKESK. This CDR3 is 14 amino acids long. The CDR3 DNA reads TGTGCCAGCAGCCTACGGGGGAGGTCCTACGAGCAGTACTTC. Translated: CASSLRGRSYEQYF.

The V gene is TRBV19, the J gene TRBJ1-4, with a weak D call TRBD1 (5 bases). V shed 9 bases and J shed 8 bases, with 16 bases lying between them. Germline CDR1 is LNHDA and CDR2 is SQIVND (reference sequence). This CDR3 comprises 13 residues. Here the CDR3 reads CASSPRRGEKLFF. CDR3 bases: TGTGCCAGCTCACCTCGAAGGGGCGAAAAACTGTTTTTT.

J is TRBJ1-6 and V is TRBV2; possibly TRBD1 for D (6 bases). This CDR3 region has 16 residues. CDR1 is SNHLY, CDR2 FYNNEI, per germline. V lost 3 bases and J 6 bases, leaving 15 bases between the germline ends. CDR3 in amino acids: CASSDPTGLPNSPLHF. The CDR3 region has the DNA TGTGCCAGCAGTGACCCGACAGGACTACCTAATTCACCCCTCCACTTT.

V usage is TRBV20-1 and J usage is TRBJ2-2, with TRBD1 identical over 9 bases. Germline V lookup: CDR1 DFQATT, CDR2 SNEGSKA (reference sequence). The CDR3 sequence is 14 residues long. J was trimmed by 8 bases and V by 3 bases; bases with no gene match: 7. CDR3 bases: TGCAGTGCTAGCGGGGACAGGGCTACTGGGGAGCTGTTTTTT. Protein: CSASGDRATGELFF.

This clonotype was counted only a few times. This chain uses TRBV20-1 with TRBJ1-6; maybe TRBD1 (5 bases). Germline V gene sequence: CDR1 DFQATT, CDR2 SNEGSKA (reference sequence). The length of the CDR3 is 14 residues. Trimming stripped 3 bases from V and 8 bases from J, with 14 bases between. CDR3 region: CSASWQGFDSPLHF. Written as DNA, the CDR3 is TGCAGTGCTAGTTGGCAGGGTTTCGATTCACCCCTCCACTTT.

The chain uses TRBV7-2 and TRBJ1-1; a weak D match, TRBD1 (6 bases). CDR1 and CDR2 from the germline V gene are SGHTA and FQGNSA. The V end was cut by 1 base, the J end by 7 bases, with 13 bases between. The CDR3 is made up of 14 amino acids. CDR3 region: CASSLGGTPHEAFF. The CDR3 DNA reads as TGTGCCAGCAGCTTAGGCGGGACACCTCATGAAGCTTTCTTT. The whole variable domain, filled in from reference TRBV7-2 and TRBJ1-1, reads GAGVSQSPSNKVTEKGKDVELRCDPISGHTALYWYRQSLGQGLEFLIYFQGNSAPDKSGLPSDRFSAERTGGSVSTLTIQRTQQEDSAVYLCASSLGGTPHEAFFGQGTRLTVV.

This clonotype was recorded at least ten times. The chain employs TRBV9 and TRBJ1-3, with 7 bases matching TRBD1. V gave up 0 bases and J gave up 0 bases; unmatched junction bases: 0. Per germline, CDR1 SGDLS and CDR2 YYNGEE. This CDR3 has 15 amino acids. The CDR3 DNA follows: TGTGCCAGCAGCGTAGGACAGGGCTCTGGAAACACCATATATTTT. It specifies CASSVGQGSGNTIYF.

The chain uses TRBV20-1 and TRBJ2-3; 8 bases agree with TRBD2. This CDR3 region has 14 residues. With V trimmed by 3 bases and J by 2 bases, 4 bases remained unmatched. The germline CDR1 and CDR2 sequences are DFQATT and SNEGSKA (reference sequence). CDR3 residues: CSARGTRATDTQYF. DNA for the CDR3: TGCAGTGCTAGGGGGACTAGGGCCACAGATACGCAGTATTTT.

V is TRBV7-9 and J is TRBJ1-2; possible D gene TRBD1, 5 bases. The CDR3 loop spans 16 amino acids. Germline-derived CDR1 and CDR2 are SEHNR and FQNEAQ (reference sequence). Trimming took 0 bases from V and 6 from J, leaving 17 bases between them. CDR3 bases: TGTGCCAGCAGCTTAGCGCTGGGGACGGCTCCCCATGGCTACACCTTC. Its protein is CASSLALGTAPHGYTF.

The CDR3 DNA follows: TGTGCCAGCAGTCCGGAGTACCAAGAGACCCAGTACTTC. It translates to CASSPEYQETQYF. The genes are TRBV12-3 or TRBV12-4 and TRBJ2-5; D is unresolved. This CDR3 is built from 13 residues. The V and J ends lost 5 bases and 0 bases respectively, with 7 bases between them.

The V and J genes are TRBV29-1 and TRBJ2-7, with TRBD1 matching over 12 bases. Unmatched junction bases numbered 4, after V lost 4 bases and J lost 6 bases. In germline, CDR1 is SQVTM, CDR2 ANQGSEA. This CDR3 contains 13 residues. The CDR3 is CSVGGTGGGEQYF. CDR3 nucleotide sequence: TGCAGCGTTGGGGGGACAGGGGGCGGCGAGCAGTACTTC.

The genes are TRBV20-1 and TRBJ1-1; no clear D gene. CDR3 size: 11 residues. Trimming took off 3 bases at V and 7 bases at J, with 9 bases between the two ends. Per the germline V gene, CDR1 is DFQATT and CDR2 is SNEGSKA (reference sequence). This CDR3 reads CSASIWNEAFF. In DNA form, the CDR3 reads TGCAGTGCTAGTATTTGGAATGAAGCTTTCTTT.

The sample holds a few counts of this clonotype. CDR3 sequence (DNA): TGTGCCAGCAGCTTAGTGGTTGACGGCACTGAAGCTTTCTTT. Translated: CASSLVVDGTEAFF. The chain uses TRBV7-9 and TRBJ1-1; the D is unclear. Germline CDR1 is SEHNR and CDR2 is FQNEAQ (reference sequence). The V end lost 1 base, the J end lost 4 bases, and 10 bases lay between the germline ends. The CDR3 sequence is 14 residues long.

In DNA form, the CDR3 reads TGTGCCAGCAGCTCGCATGGCAGGGCTCGGGGGGAGCAGTACTTC. Its protein product is CASSSHGRARGEQYF. V gene TRBV7-9 combines with J gene TRBJ2-7, with a tentative D call TRBD2 (6 bases). Germline V gene data show CDR1 as SEHNR and CDR2 as FQNEAQ (reference sequence). This CDR3 region has 15 residues. Trimming pared 4 bases from V and 7 bases from J, leaving 20 bases between.

This clonotype was seen once. This chain connects TRBV3-1 to TRBJ1-1, with D maybe TRBD1 (6 bases). Germline loops: CDR1 LGHDT, CDR2 YNNKEL (reference sequence). This CDR3 has 16 amino acids. V lost 1 base, J lost 3 bases, and 15 bases lay in between. This CDR3 reads CASSQGVGTGHTEAFF. The DNA for the CDR3 is TGTGCCAGCAGCCAAGGCGTTGGTACAGGGCACACTGAAGCTTTCTTT.

The sample holds many counts of this clonotype. V usage is TRBV7-9 and J usage is TRBJ1-2, with unresolved D. The V and J ends lost 4 bases and 6 bases respectively, with 3 bases between them. The germline CDR1 and CDR2 sequences are SEHNR and FQNEAQ (reference sequence). The CDR3 sequence is 10 residues long. As DNA, the CDR3 is TGTGCCAGCAGCTCTGATGGCTACACCTTC. Its protein product is CASSSDGYTF.